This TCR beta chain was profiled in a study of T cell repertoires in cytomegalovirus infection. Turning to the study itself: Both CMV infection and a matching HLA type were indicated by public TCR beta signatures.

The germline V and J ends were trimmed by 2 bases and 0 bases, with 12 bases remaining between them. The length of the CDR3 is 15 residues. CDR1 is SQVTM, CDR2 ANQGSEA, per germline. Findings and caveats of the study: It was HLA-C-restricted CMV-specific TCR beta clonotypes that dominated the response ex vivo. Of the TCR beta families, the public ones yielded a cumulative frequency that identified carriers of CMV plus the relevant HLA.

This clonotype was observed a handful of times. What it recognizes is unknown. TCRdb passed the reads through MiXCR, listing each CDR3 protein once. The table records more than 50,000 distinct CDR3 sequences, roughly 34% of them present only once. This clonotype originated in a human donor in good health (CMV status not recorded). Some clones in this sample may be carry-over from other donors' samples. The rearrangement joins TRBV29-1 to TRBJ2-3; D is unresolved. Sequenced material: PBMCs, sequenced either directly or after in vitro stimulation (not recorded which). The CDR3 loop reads CSVESGGGSTDTQYF. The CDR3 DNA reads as TGCAGCGTTGAATCCGGCGGCGGTAGCACAGATACGCAGTATTTT.